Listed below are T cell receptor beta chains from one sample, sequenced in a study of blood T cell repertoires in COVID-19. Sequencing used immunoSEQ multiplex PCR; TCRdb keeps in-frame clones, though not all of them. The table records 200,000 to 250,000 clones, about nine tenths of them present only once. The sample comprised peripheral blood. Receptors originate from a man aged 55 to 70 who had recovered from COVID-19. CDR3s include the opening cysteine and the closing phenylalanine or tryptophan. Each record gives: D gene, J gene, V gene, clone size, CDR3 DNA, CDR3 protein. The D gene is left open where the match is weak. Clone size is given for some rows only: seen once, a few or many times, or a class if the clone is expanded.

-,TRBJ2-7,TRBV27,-,TGTGCCAGCAGCCAAGCGGCAACCAGGACCTACGAGCAGTACTTC,CASSQAATRTYEQYF
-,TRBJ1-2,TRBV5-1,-,TGCGCCAGCAGCTTCACAGGGTATGGTGGCTACACCTTC,CASSFTGYGGYTF
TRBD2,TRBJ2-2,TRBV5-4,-,TGTGCCAGCAGCTTGGGACTAGCGGGGGCCAACACCGGGGAGCTGTTTTTT,CASSLGLAGANTGELFF
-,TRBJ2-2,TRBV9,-,TGTGCCAGCAGCCAGGGGGGCTCCCTCACCGGGGAGCTGTTTTTT,CASSQGGSLTGELFF
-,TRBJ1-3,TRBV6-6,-,TGTGCCACTCAGGAGATTAAAAGGGGGAACACCATATATTTT,CATQEIKRGNTIYF
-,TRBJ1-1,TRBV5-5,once,TGTGCCAGCACCCACATCCTGAACACTGAAGCTTTCTTT,CASTHILNTEAFF
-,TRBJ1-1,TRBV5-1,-,TGCGCCAGCAGCTTTCAAACAGGGAACACTGAAGCTTTCTTT,CASSFQTGNTEAFF
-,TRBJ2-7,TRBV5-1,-,TGCGCCAGCAGCTTGTCAGGGGCGGCCTACGAGCAGTACTTC,CASSLSGAAYEQYF
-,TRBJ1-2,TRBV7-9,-,TGTGCCAGCAGCTTAGGGCTGGATGGAGTGAATGGCTACACCTTC,CASSLGLDGVNGYTF
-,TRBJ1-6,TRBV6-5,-,TGTGCCAGCAGTAACAGGGTAGATTCACCCCTCCACTTT,CASSNRVDSPLHF
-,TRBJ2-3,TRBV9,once,TGTGCCAGCAGCGCCGGGGTAGCGGAAGATACGCAGTATTTT,CASSAGVAEDTQYF
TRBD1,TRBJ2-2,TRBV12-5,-,TGTGCTAGTGGTTCGGGACAGGGAAACACCGGGGAGCTGTTTTTT,CASGSGQGNTGELFF
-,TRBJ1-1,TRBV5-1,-,TGCGCCAGCAGCTTGGCTACGGGGAGCACTGAAGCTTTCTTT,CASSLATGSTEAFF
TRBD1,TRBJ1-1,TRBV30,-,TGTGCCTGGAGGATACAGGGGGGGGGCACTGAAGCTTTCTTT,CAWRIQGGGTEAFF
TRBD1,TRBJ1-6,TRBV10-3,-,TGTGCCATCAGGGAGACAGGGGGCGAATCACCCCTCCACTTT,CAIRETGGESPLHF
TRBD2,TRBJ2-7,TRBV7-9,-,TGTGCCAGCAGCTTAGTACTACTAGCGGGACCCGCCTACGAGCAGTACTTC,CASSLVLLAGPAYEQYF
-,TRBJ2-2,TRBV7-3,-,TGTGCCAGCAGCTCCGCGAACACCGGGGAGCTGTTTTTT,CASSSANTGELFF
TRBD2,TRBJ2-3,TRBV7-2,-,TGTGCCAGCAGCAGGCGACTAGCGGGAGGGGATACGCAGTATTTT,CASSRRLAGGDTQYF
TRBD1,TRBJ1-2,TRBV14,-,TGTGCCAGCAGCCAAGATCGAGAACAGGGGATTATCGGAGGCTACACCTTC,CASSQDREQGIIGGYTF
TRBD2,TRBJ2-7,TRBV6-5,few,TGTGCCAGCAGGCCCCAGCGGGAGGCCTTCTACGAGCAGTACTTC,CASRPQREAFYEQYF
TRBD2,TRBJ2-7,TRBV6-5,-,TGTGCCAGCAGTTACCTGCGGGGGGGTGGGAAGGACGAGCAGTACTTC,CASSYLRGGGKDEQYF
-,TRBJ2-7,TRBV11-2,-,TGTGCCAGCAGCTCTCGGGGGTTGCGTGAGGTCGAGCAGTACTTC,CASSSRGLREVEQYF
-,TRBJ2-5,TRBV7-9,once,TGTGCCAGCAGCTTAGCCAGCGTGGAGACCCAGTACTTC,CASSLASVETQYF
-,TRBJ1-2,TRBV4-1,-,TGCGCCAGCAGCCAAGATCTGACAGGTCGGAACTATGGCTACACCTTC,CASSQDLTGRNYGYTF
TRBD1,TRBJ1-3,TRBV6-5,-,TGTGCCAGCAGTCCGGACAGGGGACGGGGAAACACCATATATTTT,CASSPDRGRGNTIYF
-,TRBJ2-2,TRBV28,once,TGTGCCAGCAGTCTACCGAGCACCGGGGAGCTGTTTTTT,CASSLPSTGELFF
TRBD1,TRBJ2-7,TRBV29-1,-,TGCAGCGTTGAGACAGGGGGGTACGAGCAGTACTTC,CSVETGGYEQYF
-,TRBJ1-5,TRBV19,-,TGTGCCAGTAGTATACCGGACAGAGGCAATCAGCCCCAGCATTTT,CASSIPDRGNQPQHF
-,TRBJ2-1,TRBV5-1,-,TGCGCCAGCAGCATTAGCGTAAGCTCCTACAATGAGCAGTTCTTC,CASSISVSSYNEQFF
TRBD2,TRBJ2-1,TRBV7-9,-,TGTGCCAGCAGCTTAGCCCGGGGGGGAGCTGCTGAGCAGTTCTTC,CASSLARGGAAEQFF
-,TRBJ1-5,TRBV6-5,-,TGTGCCAGCAGAGGGACATTCAATAGCAATCAGCCCCAGCATTTT,CASRGTFNSNQPQHF
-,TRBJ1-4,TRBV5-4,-,TGTGCCAGCAGCTCGGTCGGGACAACTAATGAAAAACTGTTTTTT,CASSSVGTTNEKLFF
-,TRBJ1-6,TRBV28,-,TGTGCCAGCACCCTTCGGACATTGACTTCACCCCTCCACTTT,CASTLRTLTSPLHF
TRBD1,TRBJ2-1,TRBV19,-,TGTGCCAGTAGTCCCGACAGGGGAATTACGGATGAGCAGTTCTTC,CASSPDRGITDEQFF
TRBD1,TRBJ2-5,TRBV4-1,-,TGCGCCAGCAGCCGTCCCGACAGGGTGGGAGAGACCCAGTACTTC,CASSRPDRVGETQYF
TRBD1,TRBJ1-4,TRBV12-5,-,TGTGCTAGTGGTCCAGGGGGGACAGGGGAAAAACTGTTTTTT,CASGPGGTGEKLFF
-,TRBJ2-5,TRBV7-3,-,TGTGCCAGCAGCTTAACGGCGGCACGCGGGGAGACCCAGTACTTC,CASSLTAARGETQYF
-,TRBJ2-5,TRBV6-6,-,TGTGCCAGCAGTTACCCGGGACAAGAGACCCAGTACTTC,CASSYPGQETQYF
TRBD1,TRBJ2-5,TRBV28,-,TGTGCCAGCAGTTTGATTCCCGGACAGGGGAAAGAGACCCAGTACTTC,CASSLIPGQGKETQYF
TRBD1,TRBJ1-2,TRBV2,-,TGTGCCAGCAGTGAGGACAGGGGGAATGGCTACACCTTC,CASSEDRGNGYTF
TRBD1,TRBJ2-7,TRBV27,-,TGTGCCAGCAGGGACAGGGGGCGACCCTACGAGCAGTACTTC,CASRDRGRPYEQYF
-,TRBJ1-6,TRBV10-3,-,TGTGCCAGCCGGGCAGAGGGTAATTCACCCCTCCACTTT,CASRAEGNSPLHF
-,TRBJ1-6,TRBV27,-,TGTGCCAGCAGTTTATCCCCACGATACACTGGGAGCCAAAATTATAATTCACCCCTCCACTTT,CASSLSPRYTGSQNYNSPLHF
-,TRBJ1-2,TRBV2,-,TGTGCCAGCAGCAGGGGAGCGAGCTATGGCTACACCTTC,CASSRGASYGYTF
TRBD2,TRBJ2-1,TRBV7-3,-,TGTGCCAGCAGCTTAAGTAGCGGGTTGCGCAATGAGCAGTTCTTC,CASSLSSGLRNEQFF
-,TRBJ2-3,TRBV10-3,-,TGTGCCACCACTGCCGGGACACCCTATACGCAGTATTTT,CATTAGTPYTQYF
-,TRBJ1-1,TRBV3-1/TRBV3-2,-,TGTGCCAGCTTCGGAGGTGCAGGAGCAGCTTTCTTT,CASFGGAGAAFF
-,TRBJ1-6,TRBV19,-,TGTGCCAGTAACGCGAGGAATTCACCCCTCCACTTT,CASNARNSPLHF
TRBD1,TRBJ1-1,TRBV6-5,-,TGTGCCAGCAGTTACGACAGGGGGCGAACTGAAGCTTTCTTT,CASSYDRGRTEAFF
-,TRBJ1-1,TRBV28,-,TGTGCCAGCAGTTTATCCGGGGGGAACACTGAAGCTTTCTTT,CASSLSGGNTEAFF
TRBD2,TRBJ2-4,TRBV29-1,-,TGCAGCGGACCTTACAGCGGGGGGGCCTCGGGCAAAAACATTCAGTACTTC,CSGPYSGGASGKNIQYF
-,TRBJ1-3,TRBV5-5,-,TGTGCCAGCAGCTTGGATTTGGTAGGGGTCTCTGGAAACACCATATATTTT,CASSLDLVGVSGNTIYF
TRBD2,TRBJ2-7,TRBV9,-,TGTGCCAGCAGCGGCTCCGGGACTAGCGGGAGTCATTCCTACGAGCAGTACTTC,CASSGSGTSGSHSYEQYF
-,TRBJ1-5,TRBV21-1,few,TGTGCCAGCAGCAAAGGCAGGGTGAGACAGACTAATCAGCCCCAGCATTTT,CASSKGRVRQTNQPQHF
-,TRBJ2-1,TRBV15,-,TGTGCCACCAGCAGAGGGGGCTCCAAAGAACAGAATGAGCAGTTCTTC,CATSRGGSKEQNEQFF
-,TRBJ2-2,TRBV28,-,TGTGCCAGCAGTTTCATCGGGAAAAAGGCCGGGGAGCTGTTTTTT,CASSFIGKKAGELFF
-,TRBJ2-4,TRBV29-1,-,TGCAGCGTCAGATCGTCAAACATTCAGTACTTC,CSVRSSNIQYF